Listed below are T cell receptor beta chains from one sample, sequenced in a study of T cells in Graves' hyperthyroidism and ophthalmopathy. MiXCR, applied by TCRdb to the multiplex PCR reads, yields one record per CDR3 protein. Of about 420,000 distinct CDR3 sequences in the sample, about an eighth are singletons; the top ten hold more than 4.5%. The sequenced sample consisted of blood. Source of these receptors: a woman under 30 with Graves' hyperthyroidism. Each CDR3 is given with its conserved first and last residue. Each record gives: D gene, clone size, V gene, J gene, CDR3 protein, CDR3 DNA. A D gene is named only where the DNA matches it firmly. Clone size is shown for a subset of rows, as once, few, many or a class of expanded clone.

D gene: .
clone size: many
V gene: TRBV7-9
J gene: TRBJ2-5
CDR3 protein: CASRLQGQETQYF
CDR3 DNA: TGTGCCAGCAGGCTACAGGGACAAGAGACCCAGTACTTC

D gene: TRBD1
clone size: .
V gene: TRBV11-2
J gene: TRBJ1-2
CDR3 protein: CASSLTPGGNGGYTF
CDR3 DNA: TGTGCCAGCAGCTTAACCCCAGGGGGAAACGGTGGCTACACCTTC

D gene: .
clone size: .
V gene: TRBV28
J gene: TRBJ1-2
CDR3 protein: CASSSPGADYGYTF
CDR3 DNA: TGTGCCAGCAGTTCACCAGGGGCGGACTATGGCTACACCTTC

D gene: .
clone size: .
V gene: TRBV3-1
J gene: TRBJ1-6
CDR3 protein: CASSTVVNSPLHF
CDR3 DNA: TGTGCCAGCTCAACCGTTGTTAATTCACCCCTCCACTTT

D gene: TRBD2
clone size: .
V gene: TRBV9
J gene: TRBJ2-1
CDR3 protein: CASSGGGLAAVSNEQFF
CDR3 DNA: TGTGCCAGCAGCGGTGGAGGTCTAGCGGCTGTCAGTAATGAGCAGTTCTTC

D gene: .
clone size: many
V gene: TRBV15
J gene: TRBJ2-7
CDR3 protein: CATSRDVSQGAAGANYEQYF
CDR3 DNA: TGTGCCACCAGCAGAGATGTCAGCCAGGGGGCAGCGGGGGCCAACTACGAGCAGTACTTC

D gene: .
clone size: once
V gene: TRBV20-1
J gene: TRBJ2-5
CDR3 protein: CSARLARQETQYF
CDR3 DNA: TGCAGTGCTAGACTAGCGAGACAAGAGACCCAGTACTTC

D gene: TRBD1
clone size: .
V gene: TRBV29-1
J gene: TRBJ1-4
CDR3 protein: CSVRQPGQGTEKLFF
CDR3 DNA: TGCAGCGTTCGACAGCCGGGACAGGGGACTGAAAAACTGTTTTTT

D gene: TRBD2
clone size: few
V gene: TRBV4-1
J gene: TRBJ2-1
CDR3 protein: CASSHDITSGLYNEQFF
CDR3 DNA: TGCGCCAGCAGCCATGATATAACTAGCGGGTTATACAATGAGCAGTTCTTC

D gene: .
clone size: few
V gene: TRBV29-1
J gene: TRBJ2-3
CDR3 protein: CSVAAGGVDTQYF
CDR3 DNA: TGCAGCGTTGCGGCAGGGGGGGTAGATACGCAGTATTTT

D gene: .
clone size: many
V gene: TRBV7-2
J gene: TRBJ2-1
CDR3 protein: CASSFGANEQFF
CDR3 DNA: TGTGCCAGCAGCTTCGGTGCCAATGAGCAGTTCTTC

D gene: .
clone size: many
V gene: TRBV29-1
J gene: TRBJ2-7
CDR3 protein: CSVAFGAQLLEQYF
CDR3 DNA: TGCAGCGTCGCTTTTGGGGCCCAACTACTTGAGCAGTACTTC

D gene: .
clone size: many
V gene: TRBV3-1
J gene: TRBJ2-5
CDR3 protein: CASSQDGAARAEETQYF
CDR3 DNA: TGTGCCAGCAGCCAAGATGGGGCAGCGCGGGCGGAAGAGACCCAGTACTTC

D gene: TRBD1
clone size: .
V gene: TRBV13
J gene: TRBJ1-6
CDR3 protein: CASSLGTGDTYNSPLHF
CDR3 DNA: TGTGCCAGCAGCCTTGGGACAGGCGATACCTATAATTCACCCCTCCACTTT

D gene: .
clone size: many
V gene: TRBV3-1
J gene: TRBJ1-1
CDR3 protein: CASSQTRRDREAFF
CDR3 DNA: TGTGCCAGCAGCCAAACTCGCCGGGACCGCGAAGCTTTCTTT

D gene: TRBD2
clone size: few
V gene: TRBV19
J gene: TRBJ2-5
CDR3 protein: CASSHQGLAGSETQYF
CDR3 DNA: TGTGCCAGTAGCCACCAGGGACTAGCGGGATCTGAGACCCAGTACTTC

D gene: .
clone size: few
V gene: TRBV2
J gene: TRBJ2-2
CDR3 protein: CASSERGTTGELFF
CDR3 DNA: TGTGCCAGCAGTGAACGGGGTACCACCGGGGAGCTGTTTTTT

D gene: .
clone size: .
V gene: TRBV7-2
J gene: TRBJ1-3
CDR3 protein: CASTPRGNSGNTIYF
CDR3 DNA: TGTGCCAGCACCCCCCGAGGAAACTCTGGAAACACCATATATTTT

D gene: TRBD1
clone size: many
V gene: TRBV20-1
J gene: TRBJ2-2
CDR3 protein: CSAQQGTRDGELFF
CDR3 DNA: TGCAGTGCTCAACAGGGGACGCGCGACGGGGAGCTGTTTTTT

D gene: TRBD2
clone size: many
V gene: TRBV28
J gene: TRBJ2-7
CDR3 protein: CASSRTGTSSSYEQYF
CDR3 DNA: TGTGCCAGCAGTCGAACCGGGACTAGCAGCTCCTACGAGCAGTACTTC

D gene: TRBD1
clone size: many
V gene: TRBV10-3
J gene: TRBJ1-2
CDR3 protein: CATKDRNPYGYTF
CDR3 DNA: TGTGCCACCAAGGACAGGAACCCCTATGGCTACACCTTC

D gene: TRBD1
clone size: .
V gene: TRBV27
J gene: TRBJ1-5
CDR3 protein: CASSDRQGAANQPQHF
CDR3 DNA: TGTGCCAGCAGTGACCGACAGGGGGCTGCCAATCAGCCCCAGCATTTT

D gene: .
clone size: .
V gene: TRBV7-8
J gene: TRBJ1-3
CDR3 protein: CASSPYSPSGNTIYF
CDR3 DNA: TGTGCCAGCAGCCCCTACTCTCCCTCTGGAAACACCATATATTTT

D gene: .
clone size: .
V gene: TRBV15
J gene: TRBJ2-5
CDR3 protein: CATSRDNSVETQYF
CDR3 DNA: TGTGCCACCAGCAGAGATAATAGCGTGGAGACCCAGTACTTC